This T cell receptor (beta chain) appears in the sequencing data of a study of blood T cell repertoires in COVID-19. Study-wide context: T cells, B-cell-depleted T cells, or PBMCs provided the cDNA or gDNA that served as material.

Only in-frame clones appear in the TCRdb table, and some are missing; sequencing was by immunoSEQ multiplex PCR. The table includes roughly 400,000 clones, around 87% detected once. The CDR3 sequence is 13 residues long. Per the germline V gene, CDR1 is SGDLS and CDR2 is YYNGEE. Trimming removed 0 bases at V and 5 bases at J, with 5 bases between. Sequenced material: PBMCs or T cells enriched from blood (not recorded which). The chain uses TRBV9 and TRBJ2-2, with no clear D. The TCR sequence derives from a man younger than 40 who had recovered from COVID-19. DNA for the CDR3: TGTGCCAGCAGCGTAGGGCGGACCGGGGAGCTGTTTTTT. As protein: CASSVGRTGELFF.